The present TCR beta chain was sequenced within a study of glioma-infiltrating T cells after dendritic cell vaccination. Study information: Dendritic cell vaccination trial patients had either newly diagnosed or recurrent glioblastoma. Findings and caveats of the study: TCR clonality showed no direct relationship with survival.

Of note for this clone: Its antigen is not identified.

Time point specified: after dendritic cell vaccination, including at tumor progression/relapse. Only in-frame clones appear in the TCRdb table, and some are missing; sequencing was by immunoSEQ multiplex PCR. The sample holds roughly 60,000 clones, around nine tenths seen once. The ends were cut back, 0 bases at V and 8 bases at J, with 7 bases in the middle. From germline, CDR1 is DFQATT and CDR2 SNEGSKA (reference sequence). CDR3 length: 11 amino acids. This sequence joins TRBV20-1 and TRBJ1-2; D gene uncertain. Here the sequenced sample was blood, taken after dendritic cell vaccination. The clonotype comes from a human donor with glioblastoma. The CDR3 bases are TGCAGTGCTAGAGATACGGGGGGCTACACCTTC. It specifies CSARDTGGYTF.